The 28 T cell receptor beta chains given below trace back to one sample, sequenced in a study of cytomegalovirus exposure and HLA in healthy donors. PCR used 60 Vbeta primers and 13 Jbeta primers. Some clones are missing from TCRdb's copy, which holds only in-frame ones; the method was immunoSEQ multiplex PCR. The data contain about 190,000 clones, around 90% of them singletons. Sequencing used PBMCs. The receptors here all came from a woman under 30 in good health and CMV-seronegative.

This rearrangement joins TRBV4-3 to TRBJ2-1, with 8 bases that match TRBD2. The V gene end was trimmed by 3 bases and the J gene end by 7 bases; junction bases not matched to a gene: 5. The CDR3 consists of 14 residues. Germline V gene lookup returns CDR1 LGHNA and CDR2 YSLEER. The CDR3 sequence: CASSHPPSGNEQFF. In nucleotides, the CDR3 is TGCGCCAGCAGCCACCCCCCTAGCGGGAATGAGCAGTTCTTC.

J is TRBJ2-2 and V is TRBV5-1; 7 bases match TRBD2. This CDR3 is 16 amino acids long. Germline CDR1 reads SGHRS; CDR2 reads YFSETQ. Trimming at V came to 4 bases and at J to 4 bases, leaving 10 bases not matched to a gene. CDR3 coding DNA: TGCGCCAGCAGCGTAGTGGGGCGGGAGCGCACCGGGGAGCTGTTTTTT. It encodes CASSVVGRERTGELFF.

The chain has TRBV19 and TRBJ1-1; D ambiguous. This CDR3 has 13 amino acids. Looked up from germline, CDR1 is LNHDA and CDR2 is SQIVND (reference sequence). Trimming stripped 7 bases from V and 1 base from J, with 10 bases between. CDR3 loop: CASISRQNTEAFF. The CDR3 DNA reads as TGTGCCAGTATTAGTCGACAGAACACTGAAGCTTTCTTT.

CDR3 loop: CASRGGDSNQPQHF. The CDR3 DNA sequence: TGCGCCAGCAGAGGGGGAGATTCCAATCAGCCCCAGCATTTT. The V gene is TRBV5-1, the J gene TRBJ1-5, with D possibly TRBD1 on 6 matching bases. The ends were cut back, 5 bases at V and 3 bases at J, with 12 bases in the middle. The CDR3 is 14 amino acids. Per the germline V gene, CDR1 is SGHRS and CDR2 is YFSETQ.

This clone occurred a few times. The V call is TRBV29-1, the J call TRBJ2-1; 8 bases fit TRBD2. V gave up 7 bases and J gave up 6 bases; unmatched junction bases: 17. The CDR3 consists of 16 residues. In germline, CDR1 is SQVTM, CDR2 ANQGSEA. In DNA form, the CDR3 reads TGCAGCGAAATCAAAATGGCGGGGACTAGAGGCAATGAGCAGTTCTTC. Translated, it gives CSEIKMAGTRGNEQFF.

CDR3 sequence (DNA): TGCGCCAGCAGCCAACTAAGAAGCGGGGGGGCCGGGGAGCTGTTTTTT. It yields the protein CASSQLRSGGAGELFF. This sequence joins TRBV4-1 and TRBJ2-2; 10 bases are a match to TRBD2. This CDR3 is built from 16 residues. Germline values: CDR1 MGHRA, CDR2 YSYEKL. J lost 6 bases, V lost 2 bases, and 6 bases had no gene match.

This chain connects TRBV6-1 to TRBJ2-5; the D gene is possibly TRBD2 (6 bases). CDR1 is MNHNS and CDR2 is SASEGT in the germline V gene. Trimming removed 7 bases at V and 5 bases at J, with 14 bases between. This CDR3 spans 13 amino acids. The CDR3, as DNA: TGTGCCAGCACCCCCAGCGGGTCGGAGACCCAGTACTTC. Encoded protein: CASTPSGSETQYF.

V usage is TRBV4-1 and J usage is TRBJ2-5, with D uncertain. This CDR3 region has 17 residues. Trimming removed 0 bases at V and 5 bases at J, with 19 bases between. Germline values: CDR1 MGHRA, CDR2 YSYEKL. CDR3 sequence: CASSQDPLAVTRETQYF. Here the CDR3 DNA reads TGCGCCAGCAGCCAAGACCCTTTGGCGGTGACGCGGGAGACCCAGTACTTC.

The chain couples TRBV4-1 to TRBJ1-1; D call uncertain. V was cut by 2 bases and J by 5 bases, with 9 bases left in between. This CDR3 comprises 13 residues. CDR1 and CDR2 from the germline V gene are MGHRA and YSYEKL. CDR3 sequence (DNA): TGCGCCAGCAGCCAAAATCTCAGGACTGAAGCTTTCTTT. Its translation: CASSQNLRTEAFF.

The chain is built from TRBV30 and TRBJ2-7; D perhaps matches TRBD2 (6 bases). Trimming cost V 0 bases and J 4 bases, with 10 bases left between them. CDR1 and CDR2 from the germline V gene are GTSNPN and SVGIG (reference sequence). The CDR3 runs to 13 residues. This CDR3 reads CAWSVIRGYEQYF. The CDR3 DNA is TGTGCCTGGAGTGTAATTCGGGGGTACGAGCAGTACTTC.

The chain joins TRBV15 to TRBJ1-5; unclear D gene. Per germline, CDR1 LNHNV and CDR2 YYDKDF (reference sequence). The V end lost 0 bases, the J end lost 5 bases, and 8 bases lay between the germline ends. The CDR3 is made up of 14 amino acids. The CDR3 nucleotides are TGTGCCACCAGCAGAGATCCCTCCTATCAGCCCCAGCATTTT. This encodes CATSRDPSYQPQHF.

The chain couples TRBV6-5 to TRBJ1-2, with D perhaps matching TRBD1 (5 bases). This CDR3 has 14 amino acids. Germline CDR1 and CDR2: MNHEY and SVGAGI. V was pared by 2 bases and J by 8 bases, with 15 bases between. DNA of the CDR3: TGTGCCAGCAGTTACGGAGGGGCCGGGTGGGGCTACACCTTC. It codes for CASSYGGAGWGYTF.

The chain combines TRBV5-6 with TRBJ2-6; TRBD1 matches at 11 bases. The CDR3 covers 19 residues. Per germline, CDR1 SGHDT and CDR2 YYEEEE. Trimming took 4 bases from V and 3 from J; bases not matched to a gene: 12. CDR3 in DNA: TGTGCCAGCAGCCCTATCCGGGACAGGGGGAAACATGGGGCCAACGTCCTGACTTTC. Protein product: CASSPIRDRGKHGANVLTF.

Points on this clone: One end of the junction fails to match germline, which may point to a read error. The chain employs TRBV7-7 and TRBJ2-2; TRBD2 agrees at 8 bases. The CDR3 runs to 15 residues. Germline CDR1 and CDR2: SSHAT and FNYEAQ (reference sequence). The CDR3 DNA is TGTGCTAGCAGCTTAGGCGGGGGGAGCACCGGGGAGCTGTTTTTT. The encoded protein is CASSLGGGSTGELFF.

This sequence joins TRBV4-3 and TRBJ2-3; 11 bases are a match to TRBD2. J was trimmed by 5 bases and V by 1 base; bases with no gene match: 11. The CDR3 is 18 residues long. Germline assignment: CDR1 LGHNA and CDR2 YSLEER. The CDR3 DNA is TGCGCCAGCAGCCAAGGAGGGGTGACTAGCGGGGTGAAAGATACGCAGTATTTT. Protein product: CASSQGGVTSGVKDTQYF.

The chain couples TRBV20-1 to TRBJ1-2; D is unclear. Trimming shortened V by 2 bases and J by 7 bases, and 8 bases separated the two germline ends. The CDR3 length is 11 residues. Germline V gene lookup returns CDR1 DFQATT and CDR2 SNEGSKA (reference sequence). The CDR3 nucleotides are TGCAGTGCTAGATCGCCAGGTGGCTACACCTTC. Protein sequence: CSARSPGGYTF.

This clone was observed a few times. The CDR3 bases are TGCAGCGTTGAGACAGGGGGTAACTATGGCTACACCTTC. Its protein product is CSVETGGNYGYTF. The J gene is TRBJ1-2, the V gene TRBV29-1, with 9 bases lining up with TRBD1. Trimming removed 3 bases from V and 1 base from J; junction bases left unmatched: 0. This CDR3 has 13 residues. Germline CDR1 and CDR2: SQVTM and ANQGSEA.

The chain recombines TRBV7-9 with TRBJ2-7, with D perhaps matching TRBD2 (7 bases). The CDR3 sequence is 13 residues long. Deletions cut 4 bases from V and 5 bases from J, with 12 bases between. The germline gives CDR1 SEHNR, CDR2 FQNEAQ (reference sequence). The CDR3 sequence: CASSWGGQDEQYF. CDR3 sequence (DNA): TGTGCCAGCAGCTGGGGGGGCCAGGACGAGCAGTACTTC.

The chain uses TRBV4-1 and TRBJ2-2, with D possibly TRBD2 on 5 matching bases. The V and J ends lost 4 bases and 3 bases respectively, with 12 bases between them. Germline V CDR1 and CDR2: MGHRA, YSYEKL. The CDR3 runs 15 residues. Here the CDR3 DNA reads TGCGCCAGCAGCCGAGGAGGCTTAGACACCGGGGAGCTGTTTTTT. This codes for CASSRGGLDTGELFF.

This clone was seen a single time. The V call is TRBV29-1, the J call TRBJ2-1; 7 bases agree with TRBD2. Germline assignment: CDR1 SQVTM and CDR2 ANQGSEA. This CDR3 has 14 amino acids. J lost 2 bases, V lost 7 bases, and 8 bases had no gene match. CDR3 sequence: CSAPLAAPYNEQFF. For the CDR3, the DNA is TGCAGCGCCCCTCTAGCGGCCCCCTACAATGAGCAGTTCTTC.

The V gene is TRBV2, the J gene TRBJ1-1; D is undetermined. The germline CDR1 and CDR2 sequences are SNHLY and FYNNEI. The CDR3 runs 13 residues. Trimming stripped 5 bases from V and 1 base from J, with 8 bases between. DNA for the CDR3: TGTGCCAGCAGTAAAACAGAGAACACTGAAGCTTTCTTT. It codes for CASSKTENTEAFF.

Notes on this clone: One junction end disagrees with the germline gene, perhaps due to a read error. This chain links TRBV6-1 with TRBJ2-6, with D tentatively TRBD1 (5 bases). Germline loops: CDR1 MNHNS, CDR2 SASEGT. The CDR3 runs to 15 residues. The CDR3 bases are TGTGCCAGCAGTGGGGCGGTGGCTGGGGCCAACGCCCTGACTTTC. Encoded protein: CASSGAVAGANALTF.

The CDR3 here is CASSPKETQYF. The DNA of the CDR3 is TGTGCCAGCAGTCCTAAAGAGACCCAGTACTTC. The gene calls are TRBV2 and TRBJ2-5; D gene unclear. V lost 5 bases and J lost 3, with 4 bases in between. This CDR3 has 11 amino acids. The germline V gene encodes CDR1 SNHLY and CDR2 FYNNEI.

CDR3 DNA sequence: TGTGCCAGCAGTGAGACGGGGGGACGGTATGGCTACACCTTC. It encodes CASSETGGRYGYTF. The chain is built from TRBV6-4 and TRBJ1-2, with D possibly TRBD1 on 5 matching bases. The CDR3 totals 14 residues. Germline CDR1 reads MRHNA; CDR2 reads SNTAGT. V lost 3 bases and J lost 5, with 13 bases in between.

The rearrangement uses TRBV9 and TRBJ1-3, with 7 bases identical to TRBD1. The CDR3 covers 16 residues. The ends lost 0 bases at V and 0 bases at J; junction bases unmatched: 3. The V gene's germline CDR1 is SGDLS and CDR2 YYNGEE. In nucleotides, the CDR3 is TGTGCCAGCAGCGTAGGAGGGGGCCGCTCTGGAAACACCATATATTTT. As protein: CASSVGGGRSGNTIYF.

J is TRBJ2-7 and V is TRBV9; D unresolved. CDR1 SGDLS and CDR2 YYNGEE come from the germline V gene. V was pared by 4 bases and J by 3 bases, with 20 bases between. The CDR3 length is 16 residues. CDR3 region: CASSPTPRGSFYEQYF. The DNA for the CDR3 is TGTGCCAGCAGCCCAACCCCGCGAGGCTCTTTCTACGAGCAGTACTTC.

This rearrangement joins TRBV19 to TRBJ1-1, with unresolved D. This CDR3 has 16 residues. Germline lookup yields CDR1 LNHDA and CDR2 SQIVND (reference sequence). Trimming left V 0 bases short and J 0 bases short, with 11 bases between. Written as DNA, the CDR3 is TGTGCCAGTAGTATAGATTTTGGCAGTATGAACACTGAAGCTTTCTTT. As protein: CASSIDFGSMNTEAFF.

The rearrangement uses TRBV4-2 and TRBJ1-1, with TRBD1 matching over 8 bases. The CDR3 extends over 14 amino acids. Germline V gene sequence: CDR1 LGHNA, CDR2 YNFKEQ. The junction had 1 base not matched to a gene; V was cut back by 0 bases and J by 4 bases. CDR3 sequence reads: CASSQEGTGTEAFF. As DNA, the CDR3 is TGTGCCAGCAGCCAAGAGGGGACAGGCACTGAAGCTTTCTTT.